What follows describes a single T cell receptor beta chain. V was pared by 4 bases and J by 4 bases, with 7 bases between. This CDR3 is 12 amino acids long. Looked up from germline, CDR1 is LNHDA and CDR2 is SQIVND (reference sequence). This entry is derived from a study of blood T cell repertoires in COVID-19. TCRdb's copy holds only in-frame clones and misses some; the assay was immunoSEQ multiplex PCR. The data hold about 230,000 clones, with 85% to 90% observed a single time. Sequencing used peripheral blood. The sequence was obtained from a man under 40 with COVID-19, enrolled during active disease. The chain couples TRBV19 to TRBJ2-5; D is unclear. CDR3 sequence reads: CASSNIRETQYF. DNA for the CDR3: TGTGCCAGTAGTAATATCCGAGAGACCCAGTACTTC. Filled out from reference TRBV19 and TRBJ2-5, the complete variable domain reads DGGITQSPKYLFRKEGQNVTLSCEQNLNHDAMYWYRQDPGQGLRLIYYSQIVNDFQKGDIAEGYSVSREKKESFPLTVTSAQKNPTAFYLCASSNIRETQYFGPGTRLLVL.